These T cell receptor beta chains were read from a single sample in a study of cytotoxic CD8 clonotypes in ibrutinib-treated CLL. The table came from immunoSEQ multiplex PCR; TCRdb's copy has only in-frame clones and leaves some out. The data hold 160,000 or so clones, with 81% observed a single time. The sequencing used PBMCs, collected after 12 months of ibrutinib treatment. The receptors derive from a human donor with chronic lymphocytic leukemia. CDR3s include the opening cysteine and the closing phenylalanine or tryptophan. The D gene is left open where the match is weak. For some rows the clone size is stated as once, few or many, or as a class when expanded; others skip it.

TRBV28	.	15	.	TRBJ1-5	TGTGCCAGCAGTTTAGCACAGGGTCGCGTACAGCCCCAGCATTTT	CASSLAQGRVQPQHF
TRBV4-3	.	15	.	TRBJ1-6	TGCGCCAGCAGCCATAGGGGGGGCGATAATTCACCCCTCCACTTT	CASSHRGGDNSPLHF
TRBV5-1	.	14	.	TRBJ1-1	TGCGCCAGCAGCTTGGGGACAGAGCGACAAGTAGCTTTCTTT	CASSLGTERQVAFF
TRBV5-4	.	16	TRBD2	TRBJ2-1	TGTGCCAGCAGCTTGGTTCGGACTAGCTCCTACAATGAGCAGTTCTTC	CASSLVRTSSYNEQFF
TRBV7-9	.	14	.	TRBJ2-2	TGTGCCAGCAGCTTAAGCCTTTGGACCGGGGAGCTGTTTTTT	CASSLSLWTGELFF
TRBV6-1	.	17	.	TRBJ1-5	TGTGCCAGCAGTGCGGGGGAAGAGAGTTATAGCAATCAGCCCCAGCATTTT	CASSAGEESYSNQPQHF
TRBV28	.	14	.	TRBJ2-7	TGTGCCAGCAGGACAGGGAGGAGCTCCTACGAGCAGTACTTC	CASRTGRSSYEQYF
TRBV10-3	.	13	.	TRBJ1-1	TGTGCCATCCAACAGGTGATGAACACTGAAGCTTTCTTT	CAIQQVMNTEAFF
TRBV5-4	.	13	.	TRBJ2-3	TGTGCCAGCAGCCTTACTCGGGCAGATACGCAGTATTTT	CASSLTRADTQYF
TRBV18	.	17	.	TRBJ1-6	TGTGCCAGCTCACCCAGCCCCTTGGGCAGTCGCATGGAAACCCTCCACTTT	CASSPSPLGSRMETLHF
TRBV4-3	.	15	.	TRBJ1-5	TGCGCCAGCAGCCAAGATCGAGGGTTATCTCAGCCCCAGCATTTT	CASSQDRGLSQPQHF
TRBV6-1	.	14	.	TRBJ1-4	TGTGCCAGCAGTGGTCGGGCAACTAATGAAAAACTGTTTTTT	CASSGRATNEKLFF
TRBV7-8	.	15	TRBD2	TRBJ2-1	TGTGCCAGCAGCGCGGCGGGGAGGGACTACAATGAGCAGTTCTTC	CASSAAGRDYNEQFF
TRBV10-3	.	16	.	TRBJ1-1	TGTGCCATCAGTGAAGCAGGTCCCCAGGGGATCACTGAAGCTTTCTTT	CAISEAGPQGITEAFF
TRBV30	.	13	.	TRBJ2-5	TGTGCCTGGACCCGATACTTTGAAGAGACCCAGTACTTC	CAWTRYFEETQYF
TRBV27	.	15	TRBD1	TRBJ1-2	TGTGCCAGCAGTCCTGGGACAGGCGGCGGGGGTGGCTACACCTTC	CASSPGTGGGGGYTF
TRBV18	.	14	TRBD2	TRBJ2-5	TGTGCCAGCTCTAGAGCGGGGGGACAAGAGACCCAGTACTTC	CASSRAGGQETQYF
TRBV7-9	once	16	TRBD1	TRBJ1-5	TGTGCCAGCAGCCCGGCCGGACAGGGACGATACCAGCCCCAGCATTTT	CASSPAGQGRYQPQHF
TRBV9	.	16	TRBD1	TRBJ1-2	TGTGCCAGCAGCGCGTACGGACAGGGAGACTCCTATGGCTACACCTTC	CASSAYGQGDSYGYTF
TRBV28	.	14	.	TRBJ1-2	TGTGCCAGCAGGCAAACAGGGACTAACTATGGCTACACCTTC	CASRQTGTNYGYTF
TRBV28	.	16	TRBD2	TRBJ2-3	TGTGCCAGCAGTCACCGGCTAGCGGGGGACACAGATACGCAGTATTTT	CASSHRLAGDTDTQYF
TRBV7-2	.	16	.	TRBJ1-3	TGTGCCAGCAGCTTAGGTCCCACTAACTCTGGAAACACCATATATTTT	CASSLGPTNSGNTIYF
TRBV5-6	.	15	TRBD1	TRBJ1-3	TGTGCCAGCAGCTTGGTTGACAGGGATGGAAACACCATATATTTT	CASSLVDRDGNTIYF
TRBV7-8	.	16	.	TRBJ2-2	TGTGCCAGCAGCCCGTGGGGGGGCGGGGACACCGGGGAGCTGTTTTTT	CASSPWGGGDTGELFF
TRBV7-9	.	16	.	TRBJ2-7	TGTGCCAGCAGCTTAGGTGCGGGCGCCCGCTCCTACGAGCAGTACTTC	CASSLGAGARSYEQYF
TRBV11-1	.	12	.	TRBJ2-1	TGTGCCAGCAGCTTGAATAACAATGAGCAGTTCTTC	CASSLNNNEQFF
TRBV18	.	15	.	TRBJ2-5	TGTGCCAGCTCACCACGGCTGGGTTCTAGGGAGACCCAGTACTTC	CASSPRLGSRETQYF
TRBV5-1	.	15	.	TRBJ2-2	TGCGCCAGCAGCATTGGGACGATTATCACCGGGGAGCTGTTTTTT	CASSIGTIITGELFF
TRBV7-8	.	13	.	TRBJ2-7	TGTGCCAGCAGCCCGTATACCTTTCGCGAGCAGTACTTC	CASSPYTFREQYF
TRBV27	.	13	TRBD1	TRBJ1-1	TGTGCCAGCAGGCAAGGGGGCCAGACTGAAGCTTTCTTT	CASRQGGQTEAFF
TRBV28	once	13	TRBD1	TRBJ1-4	TGTGCCACTTTCGACAGGGAGCACCGGGGGCTGTTTTTT	CATFDREHRGLFF
TRBV27	.	15	.	TRBJ1-5	TGTGCCAGCAGTTTAGAGGGCAGGGGAGGTCAGCCCCAGCATTTT	CASSLEGRGGQPQHF
TRBV4-1	large	15	.	TRBJ2-7	TGCGCCAGCAGCCAAGACCTAGACAGCCTCTACGAGCAGTACTTC	CASSQDLDSLYEQYF
TRBV7-3	.	15	TRBD2	TRBJ2-1	TGTGCCAGCAGCTCCGGGACTAGCCGACACAATGAGCAGTTCTTC	CASSSGTSRHNEQFF
TRBV5-1	.	13	.	TRBJ1-5	TGCGCCAGCAGAGTGGAGCGCAATCAGCCCCAGCATTTT	CASRVERNQPQHF
TRBV7-2	once	14	.	TRBJ1-1	TGTGCCAGCAACCGGCCCATCAGGGGCACTGAAGCTTTCTTT	CASNRPIRGTEAFF
TRBV7-2	.	15	TRBD1	TRBJ1-2	TGTGCCAGCAGCTTTTCGCGACAGGGTCCGAGTGGCTACACCTTC	CASSFSRQGPSGYTF
TRBV6-5	.	14	.	TRBJ2-7	TGTGCCAGCAGTTACGGAATTACCACCTACGAGCAGTACTTC	CASSYGITTYEQYF
TRBV27	.	16	.	TRBJ2-2	TGTGCCAGCAGTTTAATGGGGAGTCGGAACACCGGGGAGCTGTTTTTT	CASSLMGSRNTGELFF
TRBV6-1	.	15	TRBD2	TRBJ2-7	TGTGCCAGCAGTGAAGGTGGCAGGGAGGGCGACGAGCAGTACTTC	CASSEGGREGDEQYF
TRBV5-1	once	14	TRBD1	TRBJ2-7	TGCGCCAGCAGCTTGGGGGACAGGACCCACGAGCAGTACTTC	CASSLGDRTHEQYF
TRBV19	.	15	.	TRBJ1-4	TGTGCCAGTAGTGATTCTGGACGGACAAATGAAAAACTGTTTTTT	CASSDSGRTNEKLFF
TRBV19	.	14	.	TRBJ1-2	TGTGCCAGTAACCATTTGGGGCAGGGGTATGGCTACACCTTC	CASNHLGQGYGYTF
TRBV9	.	15	.	TRBJ2-1	TGTGCCAGCAGCGTTAGTCGGGCGGGATACAATGAGCAGTTCTTC	CASSVSRAGYNEQFF
TRBV9	.	15	TRBD1	TRBJ2-7	TGTGCCAGCAGCCCCCAGACAGGGGTTCCTGTCGAGCAGTACTTC	CASSPQTGVPVEQYF